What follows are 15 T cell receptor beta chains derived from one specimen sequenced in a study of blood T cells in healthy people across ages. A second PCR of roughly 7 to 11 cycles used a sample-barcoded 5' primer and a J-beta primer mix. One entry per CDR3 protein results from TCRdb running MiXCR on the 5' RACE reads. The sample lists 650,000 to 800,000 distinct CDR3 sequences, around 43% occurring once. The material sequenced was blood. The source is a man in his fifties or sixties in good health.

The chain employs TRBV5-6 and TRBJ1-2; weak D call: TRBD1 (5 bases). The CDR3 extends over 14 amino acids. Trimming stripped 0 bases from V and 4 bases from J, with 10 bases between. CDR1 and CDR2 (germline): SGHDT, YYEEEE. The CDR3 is CASSLAGTVYGYTF. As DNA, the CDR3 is TGTGCCAGCAGCTTGGCCGGGACGGTCTATGGCTACACCTTC.

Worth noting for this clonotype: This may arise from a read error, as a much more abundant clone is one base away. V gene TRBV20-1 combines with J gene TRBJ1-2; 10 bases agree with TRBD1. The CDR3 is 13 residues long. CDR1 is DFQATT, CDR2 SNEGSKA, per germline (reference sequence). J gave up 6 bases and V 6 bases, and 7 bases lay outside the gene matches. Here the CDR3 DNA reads TGCAGTGCCACTATGACAGGGGGCCATGGCTACACCTTC. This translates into CSATMTGGHGYTF.

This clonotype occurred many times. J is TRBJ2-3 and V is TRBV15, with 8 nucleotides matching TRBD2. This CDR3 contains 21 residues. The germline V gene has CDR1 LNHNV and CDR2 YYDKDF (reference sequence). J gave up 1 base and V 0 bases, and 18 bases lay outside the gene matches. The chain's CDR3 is CATSREGYGGAVNSGTDTQYF. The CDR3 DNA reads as TGTGCCACCAGCAGAGAAGGTTACGGGGGGGCCGTTAATAGTGGCACAGATACGCAGTATTTT.

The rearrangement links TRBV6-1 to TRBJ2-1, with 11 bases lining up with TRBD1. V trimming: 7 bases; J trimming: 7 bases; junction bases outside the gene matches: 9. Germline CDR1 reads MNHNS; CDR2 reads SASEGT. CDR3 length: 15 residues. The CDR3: CASTYTGTGGNEQFF. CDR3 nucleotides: TGTGCCAGCACTTACACCGGGACAGGGGGTAATGAGCAGTTCTTC.

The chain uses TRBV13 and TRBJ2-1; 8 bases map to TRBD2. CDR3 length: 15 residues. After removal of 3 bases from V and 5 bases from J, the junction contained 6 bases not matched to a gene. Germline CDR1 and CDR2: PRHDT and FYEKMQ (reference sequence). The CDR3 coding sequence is TGTGCCAGCAGCTTGGGACTAGTGGGGGACAATGAGCAGTTCTTC. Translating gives CASSLGLVGDNEQFF.

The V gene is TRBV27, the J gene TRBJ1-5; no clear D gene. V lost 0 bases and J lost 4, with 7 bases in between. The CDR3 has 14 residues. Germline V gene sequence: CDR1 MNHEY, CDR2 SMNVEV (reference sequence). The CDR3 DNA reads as TGTGCCAGCAGTTTATCGATATCGAATCAGCCCCAGCATTTT. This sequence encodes CASSLSISNQPQHF.

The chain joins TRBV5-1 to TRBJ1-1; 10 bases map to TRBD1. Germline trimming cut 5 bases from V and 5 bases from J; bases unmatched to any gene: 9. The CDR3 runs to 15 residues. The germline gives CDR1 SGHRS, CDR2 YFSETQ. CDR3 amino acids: CASSPGQGIGTEAFF. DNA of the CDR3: TGCGCCAGCAGTCCGGGACAGGGGATTGGGACTGAAGCTTTCTTT.

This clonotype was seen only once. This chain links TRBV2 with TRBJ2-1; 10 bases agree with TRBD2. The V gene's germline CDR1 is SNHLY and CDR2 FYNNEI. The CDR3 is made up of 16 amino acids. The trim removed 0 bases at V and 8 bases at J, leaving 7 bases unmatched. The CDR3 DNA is TGTGCCAGCAGTGAAGCTGGACTAGCGGTAGCATATGAGCAGTTCTTC. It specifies CASSEAGLAVAYEQFF.

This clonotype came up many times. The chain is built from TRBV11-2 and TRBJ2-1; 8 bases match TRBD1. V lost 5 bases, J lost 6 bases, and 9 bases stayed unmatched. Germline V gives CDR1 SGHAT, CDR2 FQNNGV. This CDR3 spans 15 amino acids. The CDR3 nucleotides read TGTGCCAGCAGCCTGGACAGGGCTTCTGGCAATGAGCAGTTCTTC. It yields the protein CASSLDRASGNEQFF. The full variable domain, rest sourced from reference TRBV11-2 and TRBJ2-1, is EAGVAQSPRYKIIEKRQSVAFWCNPISGHATLYWYQQILGQGPKLLIQFQNNGVVDDSQLPKDRFSAERLKGVDSTLKIQPAKLEDSAVYLCASSLDRASGNEQFFGPGTRLTVL.

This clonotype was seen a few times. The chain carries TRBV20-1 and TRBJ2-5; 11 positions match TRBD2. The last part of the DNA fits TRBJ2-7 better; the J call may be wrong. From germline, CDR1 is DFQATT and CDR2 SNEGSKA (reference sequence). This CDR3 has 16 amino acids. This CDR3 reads CSAPFIAGGRRYEQYF. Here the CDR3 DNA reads TGCAGTGCTCCCTTCATAGCGGGGGGGCGCCGCTACGAGCAGTACTTC.

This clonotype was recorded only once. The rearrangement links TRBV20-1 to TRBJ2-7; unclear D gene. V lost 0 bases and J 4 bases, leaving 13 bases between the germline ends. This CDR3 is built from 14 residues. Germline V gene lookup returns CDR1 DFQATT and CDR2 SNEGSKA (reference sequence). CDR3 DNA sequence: TGCAGTGCTAGAGATCAGCGAACAAAATACGAGCAGTACTTC. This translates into CSARDQRTKYEQYF.

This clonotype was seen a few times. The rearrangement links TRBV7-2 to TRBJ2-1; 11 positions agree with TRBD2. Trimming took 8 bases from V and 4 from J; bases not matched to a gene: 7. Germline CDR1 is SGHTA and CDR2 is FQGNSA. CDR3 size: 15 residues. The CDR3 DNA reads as TGTGCCAGCGTGATGACTAGCGGGACGTACAATGAGCAGTTCTTC. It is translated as CASVMTSGTYNEQFF.

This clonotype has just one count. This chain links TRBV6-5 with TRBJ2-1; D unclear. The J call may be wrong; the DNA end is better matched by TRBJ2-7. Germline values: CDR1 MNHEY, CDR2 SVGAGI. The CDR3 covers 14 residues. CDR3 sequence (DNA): TGTGCCAGCAGCCTGGGTCAGCCCTACAATGAGCAGTACTTC. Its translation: CASSLGQPYNEQYF.

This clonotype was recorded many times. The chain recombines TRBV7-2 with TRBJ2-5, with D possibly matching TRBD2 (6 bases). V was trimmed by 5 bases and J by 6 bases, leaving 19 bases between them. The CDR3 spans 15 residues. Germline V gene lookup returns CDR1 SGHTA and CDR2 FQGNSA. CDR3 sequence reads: CASSPAGLLGQTQYF. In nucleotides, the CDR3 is TGTGCCAGCAGCCCTGCGGGACTCCTGGGGCAGACCCAGTACTTC. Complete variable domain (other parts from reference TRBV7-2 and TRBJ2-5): GAGVSQSPSNKVTEKGKDVELRCDPISGHTALYWYRQSLGQGLEFLIYFQGNSAPDKSGLPSDRFSAERTGGSVSTLTIQRTQQEDSAVYLCASSPAGLLGQTQYFGPGTRLLVL.

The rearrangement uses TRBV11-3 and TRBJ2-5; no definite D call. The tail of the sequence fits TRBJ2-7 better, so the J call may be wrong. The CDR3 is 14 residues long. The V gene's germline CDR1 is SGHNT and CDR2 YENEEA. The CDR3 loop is CASTPGNFQYEQYF. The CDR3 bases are TGTGCCAGCACCCCAGGAAATTTTCAGTACGAGCAGTACTTC.